The source of this TCR beta chain is a study of blood T cell repertoires in COVID-19. Overall study context: The United States, Italy and Spain were the sources of the acute and convalescent COVID-19 samples. In each case, the material was cDNA or gDNA derived from T cells, B-cell-depleted T cells, or PBMCs.

Original handling: Nucleated cell number was recorded as an estimate derived from reference gene primer amplification. TCRdb keeps only in-frame clones here, not all; method: immunoSEQ multiplex PCR. The DNA was the basis for D and trimming; V, J and clone size are from that table. The sample has around 500,000 clones, 70% to 90% seen once. Sequenced input: peripheral blood. The TCR originated in a human donor in a cohort sampled during active COVID-19.

CDR3 in amino acids: CASSRDRAVDSPLHF. CDR3 nucleotide sequence: TGTGCCAGCAGCCGAGACAGGGCGGTGGATTCACCCCTCCACTTT. The V and J genes are TRBV6-4 and TRBJ1-6; TRBD1 matches 7 bases. The CDR3 length is 15 residues. V lost 6 bases to trimming and J lost 8 bases; unmatched junction nucleotides: 10. CDR1 is MRHNA and CDR2 is SNTAGT in the germline V gene.